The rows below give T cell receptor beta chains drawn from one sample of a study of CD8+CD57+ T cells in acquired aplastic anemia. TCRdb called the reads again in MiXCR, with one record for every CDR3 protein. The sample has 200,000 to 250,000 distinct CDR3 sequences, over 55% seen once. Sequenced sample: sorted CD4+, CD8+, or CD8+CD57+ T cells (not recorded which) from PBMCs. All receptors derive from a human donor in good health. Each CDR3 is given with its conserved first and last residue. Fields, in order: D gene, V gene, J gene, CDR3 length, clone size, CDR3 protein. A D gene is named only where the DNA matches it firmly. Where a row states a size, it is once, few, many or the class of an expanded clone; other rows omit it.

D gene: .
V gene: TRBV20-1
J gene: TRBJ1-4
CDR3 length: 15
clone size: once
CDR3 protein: CSATSPTVTNEKLFF

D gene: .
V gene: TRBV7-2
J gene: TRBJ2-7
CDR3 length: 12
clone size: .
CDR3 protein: CASAADSYEQYF

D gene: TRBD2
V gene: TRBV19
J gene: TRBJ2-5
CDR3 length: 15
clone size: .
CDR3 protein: CASSIGLAGEETQYF

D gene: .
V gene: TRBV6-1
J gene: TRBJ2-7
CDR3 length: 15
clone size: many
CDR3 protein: CASSIDFVNRDEQYF

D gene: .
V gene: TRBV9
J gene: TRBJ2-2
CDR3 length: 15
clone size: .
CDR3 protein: CASSAGGTLTGELFF

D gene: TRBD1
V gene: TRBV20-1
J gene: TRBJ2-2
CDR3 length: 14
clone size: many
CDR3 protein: CSGTGTAESGELFF

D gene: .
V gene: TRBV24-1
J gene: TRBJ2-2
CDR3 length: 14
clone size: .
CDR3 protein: CATSPGPATGELFF

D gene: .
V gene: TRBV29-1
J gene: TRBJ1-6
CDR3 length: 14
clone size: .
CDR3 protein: CSVAEGQYNSPLHF

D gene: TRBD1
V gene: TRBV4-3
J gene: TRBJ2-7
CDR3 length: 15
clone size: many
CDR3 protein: CASSRDRGNTYEQYF

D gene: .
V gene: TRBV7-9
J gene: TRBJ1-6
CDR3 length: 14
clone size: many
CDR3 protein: CASSFSQGDSPLHF

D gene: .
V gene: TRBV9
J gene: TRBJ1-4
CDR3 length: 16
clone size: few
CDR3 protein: CASSVGGTATNEELFF

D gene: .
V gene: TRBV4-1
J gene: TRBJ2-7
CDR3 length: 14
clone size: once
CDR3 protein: CASSVEQETYEQYF

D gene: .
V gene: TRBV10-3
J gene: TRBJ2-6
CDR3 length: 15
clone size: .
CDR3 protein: CAIFQGGTGANVLTF